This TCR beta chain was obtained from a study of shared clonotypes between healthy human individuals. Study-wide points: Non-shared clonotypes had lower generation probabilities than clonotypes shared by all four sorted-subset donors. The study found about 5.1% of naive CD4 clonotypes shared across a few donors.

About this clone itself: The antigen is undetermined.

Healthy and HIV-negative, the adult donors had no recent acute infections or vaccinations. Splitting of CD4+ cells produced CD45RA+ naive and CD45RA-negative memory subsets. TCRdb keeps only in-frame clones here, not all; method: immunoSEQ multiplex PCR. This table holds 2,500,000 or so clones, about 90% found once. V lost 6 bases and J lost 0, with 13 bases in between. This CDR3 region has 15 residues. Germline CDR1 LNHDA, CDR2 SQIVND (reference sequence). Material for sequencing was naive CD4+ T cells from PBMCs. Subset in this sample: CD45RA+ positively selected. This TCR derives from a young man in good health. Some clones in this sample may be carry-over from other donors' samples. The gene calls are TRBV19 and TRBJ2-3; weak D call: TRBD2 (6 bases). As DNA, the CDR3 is TGTGCCAGTAGACGCGCGGGACCCAGCACAGATACGCAGTATTTT. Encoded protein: CASRRAGPSTDTQYF.